This T cell receptor beta chain was sequenced in a study of response to subunit inactivated influenza vaccine (dated by TCRdb to the late 2010s). Background on the whole study: Deep quantitative profiling of the T cell receptor repertoire was used in the study to follow responses to a trivalent subunit inactivated influenza vaccine.

Trimming leaves V shorter by 7 bases and J shorter by 4 bases, with the junction holding 7 bases beyond the gene matches. From a lookup of the germline V gene (reference sequence), CDR1 and CDR2 are LNHNV and YYDKDF. The CDR3 covers 14 residues, taking in both the cysteine and the phenylalanine. The kept DNA is CDR3 alone, 42 bases in frame from the first base. This specimen's time point label, interpreted: 45 days after influenza vaccine administration. Details on this clonotype: Its antigen target is currently unknown. Base qualities are not at hand, and no much larger clone is one base apart.

Library construction relied on RT-PCR. Sequencing took place on an Illumina HiSeq 2500. The raw public data were reprocessed by TCRdb itself: fastp quality trimming at Q25, MiXCR clonotype calling, in-frame beta chains only. A single entry per CDR3 protein holds the most common genes and DNA from its merged rows. The table for this sample lists approximately 530,000 distinct CDR3 sequences; over 10% of them were counted only once. Less than 15% of the sample belongs to the ten largest clones. Findings and caveats that apply to the study as a whole: It was suggested by the authors that each seasonal influenza vaccination may recruit only a limited number of new T cells.

The sequence derives from a man in his forties or fifties who received an inactivated influenza vaccine. Donor details come from another sample of the same person, matched by shared clones. The rearranged segments are TRBV15 and TRBJ2-7; a stretch of 10 junction bases matches TRBD1. Here the sequenced sample was PBMCs from blood, taken 35 to 45 days after vaccination. The DNA sequence reads TGTGCCACCACCCGGGACAGGGGAGGGTACGAGCAGTACTTC. Its product reads: CATTRDRGGYEQYF.